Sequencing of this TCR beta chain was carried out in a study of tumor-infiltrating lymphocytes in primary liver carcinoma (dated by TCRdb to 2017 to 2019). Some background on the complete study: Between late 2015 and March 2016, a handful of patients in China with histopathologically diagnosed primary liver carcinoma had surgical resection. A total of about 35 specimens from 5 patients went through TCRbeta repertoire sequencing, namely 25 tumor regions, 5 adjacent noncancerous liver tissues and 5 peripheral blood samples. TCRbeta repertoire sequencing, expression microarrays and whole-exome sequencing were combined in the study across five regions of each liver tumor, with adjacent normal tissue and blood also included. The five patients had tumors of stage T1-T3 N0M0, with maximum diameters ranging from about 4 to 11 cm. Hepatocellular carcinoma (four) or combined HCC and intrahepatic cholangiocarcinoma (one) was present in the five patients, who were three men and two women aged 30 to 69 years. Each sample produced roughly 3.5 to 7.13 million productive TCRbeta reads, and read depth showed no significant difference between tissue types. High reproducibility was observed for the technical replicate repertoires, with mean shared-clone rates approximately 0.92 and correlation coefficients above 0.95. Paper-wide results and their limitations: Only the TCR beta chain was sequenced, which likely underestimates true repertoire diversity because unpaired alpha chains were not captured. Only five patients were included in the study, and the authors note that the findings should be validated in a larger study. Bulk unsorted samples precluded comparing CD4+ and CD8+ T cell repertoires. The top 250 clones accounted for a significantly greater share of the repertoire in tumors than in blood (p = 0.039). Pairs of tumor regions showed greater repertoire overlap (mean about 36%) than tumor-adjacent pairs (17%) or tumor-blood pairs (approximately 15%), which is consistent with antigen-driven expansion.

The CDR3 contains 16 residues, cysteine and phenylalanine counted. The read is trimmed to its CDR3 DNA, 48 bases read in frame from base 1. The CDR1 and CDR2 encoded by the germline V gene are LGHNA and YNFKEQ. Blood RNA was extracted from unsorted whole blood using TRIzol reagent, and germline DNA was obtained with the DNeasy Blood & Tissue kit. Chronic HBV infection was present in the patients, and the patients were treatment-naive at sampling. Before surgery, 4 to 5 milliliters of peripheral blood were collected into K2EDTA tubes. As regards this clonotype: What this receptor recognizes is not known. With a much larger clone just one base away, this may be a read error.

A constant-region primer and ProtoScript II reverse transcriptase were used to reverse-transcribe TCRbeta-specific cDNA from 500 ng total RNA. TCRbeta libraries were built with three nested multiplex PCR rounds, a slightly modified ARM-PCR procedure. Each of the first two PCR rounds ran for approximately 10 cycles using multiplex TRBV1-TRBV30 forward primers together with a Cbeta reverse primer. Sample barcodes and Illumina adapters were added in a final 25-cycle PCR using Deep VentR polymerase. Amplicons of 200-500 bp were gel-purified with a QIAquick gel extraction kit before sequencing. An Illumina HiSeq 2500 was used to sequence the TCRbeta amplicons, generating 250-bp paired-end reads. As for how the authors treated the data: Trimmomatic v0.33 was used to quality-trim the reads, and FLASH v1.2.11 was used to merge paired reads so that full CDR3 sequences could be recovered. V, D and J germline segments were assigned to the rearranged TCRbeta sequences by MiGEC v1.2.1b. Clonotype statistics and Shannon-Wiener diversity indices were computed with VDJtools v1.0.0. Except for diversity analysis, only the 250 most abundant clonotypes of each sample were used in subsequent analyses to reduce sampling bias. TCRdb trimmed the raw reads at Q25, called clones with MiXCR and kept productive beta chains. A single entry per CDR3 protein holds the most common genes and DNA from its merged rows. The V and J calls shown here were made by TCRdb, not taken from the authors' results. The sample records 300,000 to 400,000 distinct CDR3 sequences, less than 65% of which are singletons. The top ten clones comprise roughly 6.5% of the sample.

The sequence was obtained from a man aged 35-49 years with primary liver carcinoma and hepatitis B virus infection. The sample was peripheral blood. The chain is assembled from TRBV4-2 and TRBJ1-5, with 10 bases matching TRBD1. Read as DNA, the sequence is TGTGCCAGCAACCAAGGGACAGGGGATCTCAATCAGCCCCAGCATTTT. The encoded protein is CASNQGTGDLNQPQHF.